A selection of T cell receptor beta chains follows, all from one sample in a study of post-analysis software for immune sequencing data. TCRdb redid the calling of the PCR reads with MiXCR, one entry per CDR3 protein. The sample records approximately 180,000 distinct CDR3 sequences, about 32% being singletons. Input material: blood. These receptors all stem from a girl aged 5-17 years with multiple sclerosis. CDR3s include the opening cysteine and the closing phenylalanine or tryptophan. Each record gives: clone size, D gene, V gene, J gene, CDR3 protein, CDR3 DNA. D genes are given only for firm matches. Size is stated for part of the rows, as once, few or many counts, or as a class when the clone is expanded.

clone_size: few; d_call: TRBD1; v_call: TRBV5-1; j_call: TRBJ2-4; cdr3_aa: CASSLVGAQGAYGQYF; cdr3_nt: TGCGCCAGCAGCTTGGTGGGAGCCCAGGGGGCGTACGGGCAGTACTTC
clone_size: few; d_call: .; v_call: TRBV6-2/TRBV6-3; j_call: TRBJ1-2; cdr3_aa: CASNGANYGYTF; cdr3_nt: TGTGCCAGCAACGGGGCTAACTATGGCTACACCTTC
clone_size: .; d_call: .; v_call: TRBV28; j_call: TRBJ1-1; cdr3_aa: CASSPRGRPEAFF; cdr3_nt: TGTGCCAGCAGCCCGCGAGGACGACCTGAAGCTTTCTTT
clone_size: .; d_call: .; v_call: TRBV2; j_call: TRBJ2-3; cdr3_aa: CASSLNPRLVADTQYF; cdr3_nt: TGTGCCAGCAGCCTGAACCCCCGACTAGTGGCAGATACGCAGTATTTT
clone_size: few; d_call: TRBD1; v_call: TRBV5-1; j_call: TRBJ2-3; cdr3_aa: CASSVPGQGSGDTQYF; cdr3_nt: TGCGCCAGCAGCGTCCCGGGACAGGGATCAGGGGATACGCAGTATTTT
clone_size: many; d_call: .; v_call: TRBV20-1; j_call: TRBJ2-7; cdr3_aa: CSARGPQYTPQYYEQYF; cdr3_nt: TGCAGTGCTAGAGGGCCCCAATACACCCCTCAATACTACGAGCAGTACTTC
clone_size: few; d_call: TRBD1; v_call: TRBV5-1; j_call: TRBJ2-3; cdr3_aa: CASSLAGGWITDTQYF; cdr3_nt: TGCGCCAGCAGCTTGGCAGGGGGCTGGATTACAGATACGCAGTATTTT
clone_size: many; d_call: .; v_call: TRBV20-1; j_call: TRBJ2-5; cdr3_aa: CSARDLKTPDPLRETQYF; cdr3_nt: TGCAGTGCTAGAGATCTAAAGACACCGGACCCCCTGAGGGAGACCCAGTACTTC
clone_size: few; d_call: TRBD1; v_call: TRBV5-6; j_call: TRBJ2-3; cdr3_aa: CASSAEVRDRAADTQYF; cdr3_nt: TGTGCCAGCAGCGCGGAAGTTCGGGACAGGGCCGCAGATACGCAGTATTTT
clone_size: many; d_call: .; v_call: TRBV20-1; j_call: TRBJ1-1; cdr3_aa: CSAQTEYEAFF; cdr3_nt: TGCAGTGCTCAGACCGAGTATGAAGCTTTCTTT